This TCR beta chain stems from a study of identifying expanded T cells in peripheral blood. Sequencing used immunoSEQ multiplex PCR; TCRdb keeps in-frame clones, though not all of them. The sample lists about 78,000 clones, roughly 81% occurring once. Germline V gene lookup returns CDR1 LNHDA and CDR2 SQIVND (reference sequence). Trimming stripped 4 bases from V and 6 bases from J, with 18 bases between. The CDR3 length is 15 residues. The sequence came from a person aged 18-70 years in good health. This rearrangement joins TRBV19 to TRBJ1-1; D possibly corresponds to TRBD1 (5 bases). Sequences were obtained from blood. Here the CDR3 DNA reads TGTGCCAGTAGTAACATCGACAGATGGCAGTCTGAAGCTTTCTTT. Its translation is CASSNIDRWQSEAFF.